The clone carrying this T cell receptor beta chain was observed many times. What it binds is unknown. The data were taken from a study of CD8 T cells in ankylosing spondylitis. Overall study results and limits: Clones tied to disease were said to be significantly enriched in matched ankylosing spondylitis synovial fluid. There was a TCR beta motif, made of several highly homologous variants, that appeared characteristic of ankylosing spondylitis blood. Relatively rare in peripheral blood, disease-linked clones were also CD8+.

TCRdb processed the 5' RACE reads anew with MiXCR; each CDR3 protein has one entry. The sample contains approximately 220,000 distinct CDR3 sequences, 15% to 20% of which appear only once. The V gene's germline CDR1 is SGHRS and CDR2 YFSETQ. This CDR3 comprises 13 residues. V lost 4 bases, J lost 8 bases, and 12 bases lay in between. This chain uses TRBV5-1 with TRBJ1-4, with a weak D call TRBD1 (6 bases). The sample was blood, either unsorted or a sorted T cell fraction (not recorded which). This TCR was recovered from a male donor with ankylosing spondylitis. CDR3 region: CASSEGDWEKLFF. CDR3 DNA: TGCGCCAGCAGCGAGGGGGACTGGGAAAAACTGTTTTTT.